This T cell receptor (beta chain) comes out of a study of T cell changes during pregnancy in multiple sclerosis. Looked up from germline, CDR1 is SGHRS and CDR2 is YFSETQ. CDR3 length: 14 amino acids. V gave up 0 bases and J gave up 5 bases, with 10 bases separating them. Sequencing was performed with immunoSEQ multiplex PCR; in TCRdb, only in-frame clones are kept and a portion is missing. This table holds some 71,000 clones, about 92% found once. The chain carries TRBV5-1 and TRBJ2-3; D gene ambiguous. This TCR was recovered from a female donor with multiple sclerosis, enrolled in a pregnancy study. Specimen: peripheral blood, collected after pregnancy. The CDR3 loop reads CASSLGQEGDTQYF. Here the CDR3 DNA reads TGCGCCAGCAGCTTGGGTCAGGAAGGAGATACGCAGTATTTT.